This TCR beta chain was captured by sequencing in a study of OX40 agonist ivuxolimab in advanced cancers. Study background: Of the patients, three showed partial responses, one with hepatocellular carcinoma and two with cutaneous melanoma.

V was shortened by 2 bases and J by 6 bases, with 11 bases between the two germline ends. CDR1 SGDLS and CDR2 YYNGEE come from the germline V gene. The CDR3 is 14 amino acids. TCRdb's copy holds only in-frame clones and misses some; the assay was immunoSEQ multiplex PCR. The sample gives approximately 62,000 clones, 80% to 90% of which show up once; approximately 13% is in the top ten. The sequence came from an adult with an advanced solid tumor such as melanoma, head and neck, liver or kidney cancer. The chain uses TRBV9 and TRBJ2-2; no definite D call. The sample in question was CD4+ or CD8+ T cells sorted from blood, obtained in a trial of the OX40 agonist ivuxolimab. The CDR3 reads CASSVDLGSGELFF. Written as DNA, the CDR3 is TGTGCCAGCAGCGTGGACCTCGGGTCCGGGGAGCTGTTTTTT. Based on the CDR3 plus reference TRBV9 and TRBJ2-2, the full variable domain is DSGVTQTPKHLITATGQRVTLRCSPRSGDLSVYWYQQSLDQGLQFLIQYYNGEERAKGNILERFSAQQFPDLHSELNLSSLELGDSALYFCASSVDLGSGELFFGEGSRLTVL.